The clone carrying this T cell receptor beta chain came up many times. What it binds is unknown. Germline V gives CDR1 MDHEN, CDR2 SYDVKM. The ends were cut back, 3 bases at V and 3 bases at J, with 12 bases in the middle. The CDR3 contains 15 residues. Arm-PCR of CDR3 regions and iRepertoire HTBI primers were used to build TCR beta libraries. Study processing details: Among the samples, 62 TRBV and approximately 13 TRBJ segments were identified. From the multiplex PCR reads, TCRdb called clonotypes with MiXCR, one entry per CDR3 protein. The V and J calls and clone size come from TCRdb's table, not from the authors' own analysis. The repertoire consists of around 400,000 distinct CDR3 sequences, with roughly 25% occurring once and the leading ten covering around a quarter. The data originate from a study of regulatory T cells in long-lasting Graves disease. Study context: Over 5 years on antithyroid drugs plus positive TSH receptor antibodies marked Graves' disease as persistent. Study-wide findings and caveats: Persistent Graves' patients had lower TCR diversity than newly diagnosed ones.

Stated time point: persistent/refractory GD, antithyroid drugs over 5 years with positive TRAb. Researchers made the TCR library from RNA that was extracted from PBMCs. With EDTA tubes as the receptacles, roughly 9.7 milliliters of peripheral blood were drawn. The chain combines TRBV28 with TRBJ1-5; D gene uncertain. The sequence was obtained from a woman between 35 and 50 years old with Graves disease. The starting material was peripheral blood mononuclear cells (PBMCs), obtained when the disease was refractory, from a patient treated with antithyroid drugs. CDR3 in DNA: TGTGCCAGCAGTTTGGAAAGGTTGGACAATCAGCCCCAGCATTTT. Its protein product is CASSLERLDNQPQHF.